The source of this TCR beta chain is a study of blood T cell repertoires in COVID-19. As for the study in general: The United States, Italy and Spain provided the acute and convalescent COVID-19 samples.

V gave up 4 bases and J gave up 7 bases, with 9 bases separating them. This CDR3 has 11 amino acids. The germline V gene has CDR1 SGHRS and CDR2 YFSETQ. Sequenced by immunoSEQ multiplex PCR; TCRdb stores in-frame clones only, minus some. The table records some 200,000 clones, around 86% of them present only once. The chain uses TRBV5-1 and TRBJ2-7; D is perhaps TRBD2 (6 bases). This receptor was identified in a man at least 80 years old with acute or convalescent COVID-19. Material for sequencing was peripheral blood. The CDR3 region has the DNA TGCGCCAGCAGCGTGGGACTTGAGCAGTACTTC. As protein: CASSVGLEQYF. The variable domain in full, completed from reference TRBV5-1 and TRBJ2-7, reads KAGVTQTPRYLIKTRGQQVTLSCSPISGHRSVSWYQQTPGQGLQFLFEYFSETQRNKGNFPGRFSGRQFSNSRSEMNVSTLELGDSALYLCASSVGLEQYFGPGTRLTVT.